This TCR beta chain was found in a study of shared clonotypes between healthy human individuals. Germline assignment: CDR1 MGHRA and CDR2 YSYEKL. CDR3 length equals 17 residues. Trimming removed 8 bases at V and 0 bases at J, with 19 bases between. Researchers divided each subset's genomic DNA evenly across several immunoSEQ plates. TCRdb's copy holds only in-frame clones and misses some; the assay was immunoSEQ multiplex PCR. This sample has about 2.1 million clones, with about 93% found just once. Concerning this clone itself: The antigen is undetermined.

CD45RO-negative cells were positively selected for CCR7, leaving out terminally differentiated effector memory CD45RA+ cells. General study points: Sequencing depth was a factor that was expected to affect clonotype sharing among donors. When compared with the clonotypes that were shared by all four sorted-subset donors, the non-shared clonotypes turned out to have lower generation probabilities.

The source material was naive CD8+ T cells from PBMCs. The V and J genes are TRBV4-1 and TRBJ1-4; D not resolved. The sequence derives from a man between 18 and 35 years old in good health. Some clones in this sample may be carry-over from other donors' samples. CDR3 protein: CASLSRPEDATNEKLFF. The CDR3 bases are TGCGCCAGCCTCTCGCGGCCAGAGGACGCAACTAATGAAAAACTGTTTTTT.